The clone carrying this T cell receptor (beta chain) has a single count. Assay: immunoSEQ multiplex PCR; the TCRdb copy retains only in-frame clones and omits some. The sample includes tens of thousands of clones, approximately 80% of them seen just once. Germline V gives CDR1 MGHRA, CDR2 YSYEKL. V lost 5 bases to trimming and J lost 4 bases, with 20 bases between them. This CDR3 is built from 16 residues. The record originates from a study of blood T cell repertoires in COVID-19. The chain carries TRBV4-1 and TRBJ1-2, with a weak D call TRBD1 (6 bases). The TCR comes from a man between 45 and 60 years old with COVID-19, enrolled during active disease. Material: peripheral blood. CDR3 DNA sequence: TGCGCCAGCAGCTTCCAACCGACAGGCCTCATCTATGGCTACACCTTC. As protein: CASSFQPTGLIYGYTF.